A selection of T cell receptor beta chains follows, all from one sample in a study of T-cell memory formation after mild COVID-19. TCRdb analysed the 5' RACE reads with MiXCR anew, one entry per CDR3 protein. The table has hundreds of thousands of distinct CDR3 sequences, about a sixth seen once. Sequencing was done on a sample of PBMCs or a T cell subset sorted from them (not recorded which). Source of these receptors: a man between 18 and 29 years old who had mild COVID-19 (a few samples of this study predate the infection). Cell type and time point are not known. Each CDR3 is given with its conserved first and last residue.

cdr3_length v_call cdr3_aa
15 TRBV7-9 CASSWGTSNTDTQYF
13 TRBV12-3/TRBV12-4 CASKEQGSGELFF
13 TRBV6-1 CASSEIQSNIQYF
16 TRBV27 CASSFTGGGTNEKLFF
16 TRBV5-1 CASSLVGQGWTTEAFF
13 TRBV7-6 CASSQEGLREQFF
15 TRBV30 CAWRAQGTSNQPQHF
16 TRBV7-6 CASSLETASNTGELFF
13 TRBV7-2 CASSLDRGQTQYF
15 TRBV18 CASSPPNQGGPEAFF
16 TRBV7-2 CASSLVERTSGDTQYF
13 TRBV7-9 CASSQDNSSPLHF
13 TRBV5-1 CASSYQGSDEQYF
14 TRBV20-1 CSARSGGVGNTIYF
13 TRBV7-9 CASSFAVNGGYTF
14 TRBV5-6 CASSLAAGGVTQYF
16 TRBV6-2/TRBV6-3 CASSYSTSGGIGELFF
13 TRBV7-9 CASSFTGNYGYTF
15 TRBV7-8 CASSLAGQGGETQYF
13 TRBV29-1 CSVEVGRAYGYTF
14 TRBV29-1 CSVDMGALTDEQFF
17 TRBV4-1 CASSQHSGGAGDQPQHF
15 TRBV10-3 CAISEGLSYNSPLHF
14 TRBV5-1 CASSLGRTGDTQYF
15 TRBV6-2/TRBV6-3 CASSYYQAGYNEQFF
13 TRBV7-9 CASSLAFRDVVCF
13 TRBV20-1 CSATGTSIKTQYF
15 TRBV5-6 CASSSGTYSNQPQHF
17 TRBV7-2 CASSLGARGWAQDTQYF
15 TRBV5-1 CASSVGTSGQETQYF
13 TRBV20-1 CSVRKEGAVGYTF
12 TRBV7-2 CASSLGPRQAFF
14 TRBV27 CASSFGGRNTEAFF
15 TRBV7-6 CASSLAGEGVGELFF
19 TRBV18 CASSPQPTQGAGGPYGYTF
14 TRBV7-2 CASSRVRVLGELFF
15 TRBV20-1 CSAWTSGGARGKQYF
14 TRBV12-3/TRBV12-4 CASKRTGGYTEAFF
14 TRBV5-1 CASSFGAGIEKLFF
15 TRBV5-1 CASSLVPASGNTIYF
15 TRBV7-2 CASSLATSRQETQYF
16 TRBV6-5 CASSYSSTGGSETQYF
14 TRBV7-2 CASSRLNFYNEQFF
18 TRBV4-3 CASSQDGPGAYSNQPQHF
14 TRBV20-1 CSARGDRVNSPLHF
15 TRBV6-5 CASSSRTGSTGELFF
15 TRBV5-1 CASSLVDPSTDTQYF
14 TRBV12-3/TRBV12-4 CASSFGQMNTEAFF
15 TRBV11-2 CASSPVTGVIETQYF
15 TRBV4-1 CASSQTGGPRYGYTF
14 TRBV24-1 CATSDPPRTAEAFF
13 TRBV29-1 CSVSGARVLGYTF
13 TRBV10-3 CAIGGIRDTEAFF
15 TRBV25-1 CASSAAGDPRETQYF
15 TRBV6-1 CASSARGGGQETQYF